This T cell receptor beta chain was captured by sequencing in a study of T cells in localized non-small cell lung cancer. General study results and limits: Higher adjacent-lung clonality was associated with shorter survival.

The germline gives CDR1 SGHRS, CDR2 YFSETQ. V was clipped by 4 bases and J by 7 bases, with 17 bases between them. This CDR3 comprises 14 residues. On this clone itself: What it binds is unknown.

Assay: immunoSEQ multiplex PCR; the TCRdb copy retains only in-frame clones and omits some. The sample has around 91,000 clones; 80% to 90% are singletons. The chain combines TRBV5-1 with TRBJ2-5; either TRBD1 or TRBD2 may fit D (5 bases each). The clonotype originates from a man aged 35-69 years with stage I squamous cell lung carcinoma. The material sequenced was peripheral blood, taken before any cancer treatment. For the CDR3, the DNA is TGCGCCAGCAGCGATGAGGGACCCCACGGGACCCAGTACTTC. It codes for CASSDEGPHGTQYF.